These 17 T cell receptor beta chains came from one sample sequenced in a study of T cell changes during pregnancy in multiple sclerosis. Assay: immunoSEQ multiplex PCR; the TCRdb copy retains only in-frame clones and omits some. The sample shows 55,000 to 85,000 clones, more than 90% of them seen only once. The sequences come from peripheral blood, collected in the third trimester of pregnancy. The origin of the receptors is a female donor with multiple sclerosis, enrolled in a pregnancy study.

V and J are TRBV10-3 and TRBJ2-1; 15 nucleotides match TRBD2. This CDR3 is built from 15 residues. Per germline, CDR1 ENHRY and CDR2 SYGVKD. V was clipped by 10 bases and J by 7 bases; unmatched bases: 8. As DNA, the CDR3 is TGTGCCAGCGGACTAGCGGGAGGGCTGGATAATGAGCAGTTCTTC. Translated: CASGLAGGLDNEQFF.

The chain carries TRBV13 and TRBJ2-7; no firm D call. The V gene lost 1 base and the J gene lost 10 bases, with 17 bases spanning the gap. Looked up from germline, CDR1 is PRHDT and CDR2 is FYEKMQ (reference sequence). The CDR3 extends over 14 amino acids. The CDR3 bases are TGTGCCAGCAGCTTAGCTCTTACTCGATCCCACCAGTACTTC. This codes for CASSLALTRSHQYF. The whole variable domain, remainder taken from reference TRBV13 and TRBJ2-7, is AAGVIQSPRHLIKEKRETATLKCYPIPRHDTVYWYQQGPGQDPQFLISFYEKMQSDKGSIPDRFSAQQFSDYHSELNMSSLELGDSALYFCASSLALTRSHQYFGPGTRLTVT.

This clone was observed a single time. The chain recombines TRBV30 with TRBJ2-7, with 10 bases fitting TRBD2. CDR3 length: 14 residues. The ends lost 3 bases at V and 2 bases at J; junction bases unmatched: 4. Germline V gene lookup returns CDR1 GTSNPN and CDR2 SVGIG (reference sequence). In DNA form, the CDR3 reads TGTGCCTGGAGCTTAGCGGGAGGTACCTACGAGCAGTACTTC. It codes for CAWSLAGGTYEQYF.

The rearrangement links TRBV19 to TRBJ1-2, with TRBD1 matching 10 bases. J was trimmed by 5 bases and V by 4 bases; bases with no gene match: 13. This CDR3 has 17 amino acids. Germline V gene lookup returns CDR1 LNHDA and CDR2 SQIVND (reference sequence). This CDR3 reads CASSTQMTGGAGYGYTF. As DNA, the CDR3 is TGTGCCAGTAGTACCCAAATGACAGGGGGCGCTGGGTATGGCTACACCTTC.

The CDR3 is CASNPLGQNYGYTF. CDR3 nucleotide sequence: TGTGCCAGCAATCCCCTCGGACAAAACTATGGCTACACCTTC. The rearrangement uses TRBV9 and TRBJ1-2; tentatively, D is TRBD1 (5 bases). Trimming took 6 bases from V and 2 from J, leaving 14 bases between them. Per the germline V gene, CDR1 is SGDLS and CDR2 is YYNGEE. This CDR3 spans 14 amino acids. The full variable domain, completed using reference TRBV9 and TRBJ1-2, is DSGVTQTPKHLITATGQRVTLRCSPRSGDLSVYWYQQSLDQGLQFLIQYYNGEERAKGNILERFSAQQFPDLHSELNLSSLELGDSALYFCASNPLGQNYGYTFGSGTRLTVV.

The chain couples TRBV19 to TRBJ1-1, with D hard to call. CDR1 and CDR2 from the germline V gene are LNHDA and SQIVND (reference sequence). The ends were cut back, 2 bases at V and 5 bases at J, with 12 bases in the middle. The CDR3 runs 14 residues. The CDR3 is CASSITGLGTEAFF. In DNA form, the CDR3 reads TGTGCCAGTAGTATAACGGGGTTGGGAACTGAAGCTTTCTTT.

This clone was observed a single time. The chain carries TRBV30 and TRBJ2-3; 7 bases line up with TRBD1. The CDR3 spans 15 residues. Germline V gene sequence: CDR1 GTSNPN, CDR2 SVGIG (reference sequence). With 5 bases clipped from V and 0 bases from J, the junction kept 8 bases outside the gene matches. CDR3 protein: CAWEGQLLSTDTQYF. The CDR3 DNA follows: TGTGCCTGGGAGGGACAGTTGCTAAGCACAGATACGCAGTATTTT. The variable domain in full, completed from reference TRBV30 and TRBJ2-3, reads SQTIHQWPATLVQPVGSPLSLECTVEGTSNPNLYWYRQAAGRGLQLLFYSVGIGQISSEVPQNLSASRPQDRQFILSSKKLLLSDSGFYLCAWEGQLLSTDTQYFGPGTRLTVL.

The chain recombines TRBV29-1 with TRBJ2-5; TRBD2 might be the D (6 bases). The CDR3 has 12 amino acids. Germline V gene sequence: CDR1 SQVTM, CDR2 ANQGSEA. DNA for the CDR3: TGCTCGGGGCGGGATGCGGAAGAGACCCAGTACTTC. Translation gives CSGRDAEETQYF. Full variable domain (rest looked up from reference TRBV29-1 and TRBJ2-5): SAVISQKPSRDICQRGTSLTIQCQVDSQVTMMFWYRQQPGQSLTLIATANQGSEATYESGFVIDKFPISRPNLTFSTLTVSNMSPEDSSIYLCSGRDAEETQYFGPGTRLLVL.

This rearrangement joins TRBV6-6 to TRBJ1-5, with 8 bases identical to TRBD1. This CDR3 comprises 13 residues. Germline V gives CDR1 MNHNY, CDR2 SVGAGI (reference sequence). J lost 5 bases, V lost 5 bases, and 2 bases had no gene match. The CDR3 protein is CASSRQGYQPQHF. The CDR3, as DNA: TGTGCCAGCAGTAGACAGGGGTATCAGCCCCAGCATTTT.

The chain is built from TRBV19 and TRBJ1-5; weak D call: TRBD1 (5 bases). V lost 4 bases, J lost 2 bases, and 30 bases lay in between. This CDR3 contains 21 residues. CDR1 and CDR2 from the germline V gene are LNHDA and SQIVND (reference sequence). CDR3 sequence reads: CASSTPTGTSLWGRGNQPQHF. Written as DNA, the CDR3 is TGTGCCAGTAGTACGCCGACCGGGACTTCCCTATGGGGTCGGGGCAATCAGCCCCAGCATTTT. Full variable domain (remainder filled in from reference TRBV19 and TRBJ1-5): DGGITQSPKYLFRKEGQNVTLSCEQNLNHDAMYWYRQDPGQGLRLIYYSQIVNDFQKGDIAEGYSVSREKKESFPLTVTSAQKNPTAFYLCASSTPTGTSLWGRGNQPQHFGDGTRLSIL.

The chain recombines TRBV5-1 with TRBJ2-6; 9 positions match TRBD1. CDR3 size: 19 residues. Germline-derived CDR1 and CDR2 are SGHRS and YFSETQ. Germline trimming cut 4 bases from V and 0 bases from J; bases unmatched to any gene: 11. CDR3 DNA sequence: TGCGCCAGCAGCGTGGAAGGACAGGGGATTCGCTCTGGGGCCAACGTCCTGACTTTC. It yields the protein CASSVEGQGIRSGANVLTF.

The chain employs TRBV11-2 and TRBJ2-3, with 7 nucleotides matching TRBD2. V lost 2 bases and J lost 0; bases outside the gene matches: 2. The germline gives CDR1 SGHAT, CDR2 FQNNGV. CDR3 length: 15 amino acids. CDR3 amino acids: CASSLFSGSTDTQYF. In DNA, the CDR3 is TGTGCCAGCAGCTTATTTAGCGGGAGCACAGATACGCAGTATTTT. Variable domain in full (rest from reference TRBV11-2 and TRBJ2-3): EAGVAQSPRYKIIEKRQSVAFWCNPISGHATLYWYQQILGQGPKLLIQFQNNGVVDDSQLPKDRFSAERLKGVDSTLKIQPAKLEDSAVYLCASSLFSGSTDTQYFGPGTRLTVL.

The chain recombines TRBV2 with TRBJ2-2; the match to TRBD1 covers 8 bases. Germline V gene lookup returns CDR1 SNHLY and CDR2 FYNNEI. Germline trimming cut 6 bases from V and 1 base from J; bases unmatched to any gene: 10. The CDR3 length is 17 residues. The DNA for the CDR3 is TGTGCCAGCAGACGGCCGGGACAGGCGATGAACACCGGGGAGCTGTTTTTT. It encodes CASRRPGQAMNTGELFF. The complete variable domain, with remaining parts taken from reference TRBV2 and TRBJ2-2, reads EPEVTQTPSHQVTQMGQEVILRCVPISNHLYFYWYRQILGQKVEFLVSFYNNEISEKSEIFDDQFSVERPDGSNFTLKIRSTKLEDSAMYFCASRRPGQAMNTGELFFGEGSRLTVL.

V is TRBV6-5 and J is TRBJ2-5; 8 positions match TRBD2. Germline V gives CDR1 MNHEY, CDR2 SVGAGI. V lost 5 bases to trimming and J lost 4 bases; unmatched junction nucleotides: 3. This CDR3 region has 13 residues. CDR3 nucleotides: TGTGCCAGCAGTCCGGGGGGGGCAGAGACCCAGTACTTC. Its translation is CASSPGGAETQYF.

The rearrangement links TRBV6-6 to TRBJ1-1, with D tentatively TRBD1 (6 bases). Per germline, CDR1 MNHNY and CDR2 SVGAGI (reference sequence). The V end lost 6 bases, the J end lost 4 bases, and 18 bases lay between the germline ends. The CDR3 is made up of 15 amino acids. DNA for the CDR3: TGTGCCAGCAGGAACACAGGGTTAGGGGGCACTGAAGCTTTCTTT. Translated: CASRNTGLGGTEAFF.

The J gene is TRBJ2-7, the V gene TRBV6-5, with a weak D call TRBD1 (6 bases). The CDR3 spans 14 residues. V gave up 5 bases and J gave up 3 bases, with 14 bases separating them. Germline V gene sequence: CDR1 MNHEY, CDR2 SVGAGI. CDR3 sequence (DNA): TGTGCCAGCAGTGAAGGTACAGGGAGCTACGAGCAGTACTTC. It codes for CASSEGTGSYEQYF.

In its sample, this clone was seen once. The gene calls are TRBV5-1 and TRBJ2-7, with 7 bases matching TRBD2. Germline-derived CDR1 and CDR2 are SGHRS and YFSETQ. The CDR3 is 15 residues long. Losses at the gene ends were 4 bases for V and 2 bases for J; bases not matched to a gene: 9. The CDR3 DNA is TGCGCCAGCAGCCGAGTGCCGACTAGCACCTACGAGCAGTACTTC. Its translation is CASSRVPTSTYEQYF.